What follows is one TCR beta chain and its context. Antigen specificity is unknown. This sample was taken from a study of cytomegalovirus exposure and HLA in healthy donors. Study at large: Within the Caucasian-associated ancestry cluster were roughly 82% of the 398 genotyped donors. Notes on the study in general: A later analysis reported that several of the most significant clusters appeared to be linked to common viral pathogens, among them Epstein-Barr virus. Serostatus for CMV was the only available immune exposure information. A later analysis showed HLA-associated TCR beta chains outstripping equally common others in clonal expansion.

PCR involved 60 Vbeta and 13 Jbeta primers. TCRdb's table, derived via immunoSEQ multiplex PCR, lists solely in-frame clones and lacks some. The sample includes around 130,000 clones, 82% seen only once; the top ten take about 2.9%. CDR1 and CDR2 from the germline V gene are SNHLY and FYNNEI. Trimming shortened V by 9 bases and J by 7 bases, and 21 bases separated the two germline ends. This CDR3 region has 14 residues. The V gene is TRBV2, the J gene TRBJ1-2, with no clear D. This clonotype was sampled from a boy aged 2 to 10 in good health and CMV-seronegative. The sample comprised PBMCs. The CDR3 DNA follows: TGTGCCAGGACTATCGGCGCCGACGCCGGTGGCTACACCTTC. Translated, it gives CARTIGADAGGYTF.